These 28 T cell receptor beta chains share one sample of origin, sequenced in a study of PD-L1 blockade in urothelial cancer. Clones were sequenced by immunoSEQ multiplex PCR, and TCRdb holds only the in-frame ones, with some missing. This repertoire shows tens of thousands of clones, approximately 90% found once; its top ten account for roughly 14%. As for time point: pretreatment peripheral blood. Specimen: PBMCs, collected around atezolizumab (anti-PD-L1) treatment. The receptor source for this set is an older woman with urothelial cancer.

This chain uses TRBV4-3 with TRBJ2-1; 7 nucleotides match TRBD1. The germline V gene encodes CDR1 LGHNA and CDR2 YSLEER. This CDR3 is 15 amino acids long. The J segment lost 2 bases and the V segment lost 1 base, leaving 2 bases of the junction unmatched. The CDR3 DNA is TGCGCCAGCAGCCAAGGACAGGGACCCTACAATGAGCAGTTCTTC. The encoded protein is CASSQGQGPYNEQFF.

This sequence joins TRBV7-2 and TRBJ2-1, with D unclear. This CDR3 region has 15 residues. Germline lookup yields CDR1 SGHTA and CDR2 FQGNSA. Trimming removed 5 bases at V and 0 bases at J, with 11 bases between. The CDR3 coding sequence is TGTGCCAGCAGCCTAGGGCCCAGCTCCTACAATGAGCAGTTCTTC. Encoded protein: CASSLGPSSYNEQFF.

The chain has TRBV4-1 and TRBJ2-3; D is perhaps TRBD2 (6 bases). The CDR3 has 14 residues. V was shortened by 4 bases and J by 0 bases, with 8 bases between the two germline ends. Germline CDR1 and CDR2: MGHRA and YSYEKL. This CDR3 reads CASSPGLSTDTQYF. In DNA form, the CDR3 reads TGCGCCAGCAGCCCGGGACTTAGCACAGATACGCAGTATTTT.

The V call is TRBV7-9, the J call TRBJ1-5; D call uncertain. V gave up 5 bases and J gave up 4 bases, with 15 bases separating them. The CDR3 sequence is 15 residues long. CDR1 is SEHNR and CDR2 is FQNEAQ in the germline V gene (reference sequence). The CDR3: CASSPSGSGNQPQHF. CDR3 sequence (DNA): TGTGCCAGCAGCCCCAGCGGGTCGGGGAATCAGCCCCAGCATTTT.

The chain uses TRBV21-1 and TRBJ2-1; the DNA was not used to check the table's D call, TRBD1. TRBV21-1 is assigned pseudogene status. The CDR3 is 15 amino acids. The CDR3 DNA reads TGTGCCAGCAGCAAAGGTTGGACAGGGGCCAATGAGCAGTTCTTC. This sequence encodes CASSKGWTGANEQFF.

This chain joins TRBV5-6 and TRBJ2-3; D gene ambiguous. The V end lost 4 bases, the J end lost 2 bases, and 8 bases lay between the germline ends. CDR3 length: 13 amino acids. CDR1 SGHDT and CDR2 YYEEEE come from the germline V gene. The CDR3 protein is CASSTESTDTQYF. For the CDR3, the DNA is TGTGCCAGCAGCACGGAGTCCACAGATACGCAGTATTTT. The entire variable domain, with the rest obtained from reference TRBV5-6 and TRBJ2-3, is as follows: DAGVTQSPTHLIKTRGQQVTLRCSPKSGHDTVSWYQQALGQGPQFIFQYYEEEERQRGNFPDRFSGHQFPNYSSELNVNALLLGDSALYLCASSTESTDTQYFGPGTRLTVL.

The CDR3 nucleotides read TGTGCCAGCAGCTCCCCGACACAGGAGGGGGCGCGGTACGAGCAGTACTTC. Translated, it gives CASSSPTQEGARYEQYF. This chain links TRBV5-6 with TRBJ2-7; TRBD1 might be the D (7 bases). The V and J ends lost 3 bases and 4 bases respectively, with 23 bases between them. This CDR3 region has 17 residues. Germline CDR1 is SGHDT and CDR2 is YYEEEE.

The chain links TRBV6-6 to TRBJ1-1; tentatively, D is TRBD1 (5 bases). Trimming took 3 bases from V and 1 from J, leaving 9 bases between them. CDR1 and CDR2 from the germline V gene are MNHNY and SVGAGI (reference sequence). The CDR3 consists of 14 residues. DNA for the CDR3: TGTGCCAGCAGTTATCGGGGGGAGAACACTGAAGCTTTCTTT. Translated: CASSYRGENTEAFF.

This rearrangement joins TRBV5-1 to TRBJ2-4; maybe TRBD1 (6 bases). Germline V CDR1 and CDR2: SGHRS, YFSETQ. This CDR3 region has 14 residues. V was pared by 3 bases and J by 4 bases, with 11 bases between. This CDR3 reads CASSSTTGKNIQYF. CDR3 sequence (DNA): TGCGCCAGCAGCTCCACGACAGGAAAAAACATTCAGTACTTC.

The chain couples TRBV21-1 to TRBJ1-2; TRBD1, the D gene given by the table, was not confirmed from the DNA. TRBV21-1 is assigned pseudogene status. The CDR3 totals 15 residues. The chain's CDR3 is CASSKVRTANYGYTF. CDR3 bases: TGTGCCAGCAGCAAAGTCCGGACAGCGAACTATGGCTACACCTTC.

V usage is TRBV10-1 and J usage is TRBJ2-7; possibly TRBD1 for D (5 bases). In germline, CDR1 is WNHNN, CDR2 SYGVQD (reference sequence). The V and J ends lost 7 bases and 3 bases respectively, with 7 bases between them. The CDR3 is made up of 11 amino acids. In nucleotides, the CDR3 is TGCGCCAGCATCCAGGGCTACGAGCAGTACTTC. The encoded protein is CASIQGYEQYF.

The chain combines TRBV9 with TRBJ2-1, with 10 bases aligning to TRBD2. Looked up from germline, CDR1 is SGDLS and CDR2 is YYNGEE. Germline trimming cut 3 bases from V and 6 bases from J; bases unmatched to any gene: 12. The CDR3 is 17 amino acids. The DNA of the CDR3 is TGTGCCAGCAGCGAGGGACCGGGACTAGCGTCCCTCAATGAGCAGTTCTTC. This encodes CASSEGPGLASLNEQFF.

The V and J genes are TRBV19 and TRBJ2-1, with no clear D. From germline, CDR1 is LNHDA and CDR2 SQIVND (reference sequence). The CDR3 covers 14 residues. With 5 bases removed from V and 7 bases from J, the gap between germline ends came to 15 bases. CDR3 region: CASSLSDYGNEQFF. The CDR3 nucleotides read TGTGCCAGTAGTCTCTCGGATTACGGGAATGAGCAGTTCTTC.

The gene calls are TRBV9 and TRBJ2-1; 12 bases align to TRBD2. Germline V gives CDR1 SGDLS, CDR2 YYNGEE. The ends lost 4 bases at V and 9 bases at J; junction bases unmatched: 8. The length of the CDR3 is 15 residues. The CDR3 reads CASSPRLAGEGEQFF. Written as DNA, the CDR3 is TGTGCCAGCAGCCCTCGACTAGCGGGAGAGGGTGAGCAGTTCTTC. Full variable domain (missing parts from reference TRBV9 and TRBJ2-1): DSGVTQTPKHLITATGQRVTLRCSPRSGDLSVYWYQQSLDQGLQFLIQYYNGEERAKGNILERFSAQQFPDLHSELNLSSLELGDSALYFCASSPRLAGEGEQFFGPGTRLTVL.

This chain links TRBV6-6 with TRBJ2-2; TRBD2 aligns across 9 bases. This CDR3 contains 15 residues. With 6 bases clipped from V and 6 bases from J, the junction kept 8 bases outside the gene matches. In germline, CDR1 is MNHNY, CDR2 SVGAGI (reference sequence). CDR3 nucleotide sequence: TGTGCCAGCAGCGCCTCAGCGGGGGGTCCCGGGGAGCTGTTTTTT. It codes for CASSASAGGPGELFF.

This clone was found once. The chain recombines TRBV6-5 with TRBJ2-3; 10 positions agree with TRBD2. V trimming: 1 base; J trimming: 2 bases; junction bases outside the gene matches: 3. The germline V gene has CDR1 MNHEY and CDR2 SVGAGI. The CDR3 sequence is 16 residues long. As DNA, the CDR3 is TGTGCCAGCAGTTACTGGCTAGCGGGGGACACAGATACGCAGTATTTT. This sequence encodes CASSYWLAGDTDTQYF.

The rearrangement uses TRBV5-6 and TRBJ2-2; 9 positions match TRBD2. The CDR3 runs 17 residues. With 4 bases clipped from V and 4 bases from J, the junction kept 11 bases outside the gene matches. CDR1 is SGHDT and CDR2 is YYEEEE in the germline V gene. In DNA form, the CDR3 reads TGTGCCAGCAGCCCTTGGGTAGCGGGGGTGTTCACCGGGGAGCTGTTTTTT. This gives the protein CASSPWVAGVFTGELFF.

This sequence joins TRBV4-2 and TRBJ2-7; the match to TRBD2 covers 11 bases. Trimming cost V 3 bases and J 2 bases; bases outside gene matches: 3. The CDR3 spans 15 residues. The V gene's germline CDR1 is LGHNA and CDR2 YNFKEQ. The CDR3 loop is CASSQTSGDTYEQYF. For the CDR3, the DNA is TGTGCCAGCAGCCAGACTAGCGGGGATACCTACGAGCAGTACTTC.

The rearrangement joins TRBV2 to TRBJ2-3; TRBD1 matches 9 bases. CDR3 length equals 16 residues. Trimming cost V 2 bases and J 3 bases; bases outside gene matches: 6. CDR1 and CDR2 (germline): SNHLY, FYNNEI. Written as DNA, the CDR3 is TGTGCCAGCAGTGAATTGAGGGGGACAGGGACAGATACGCAGTATTTT. It codes for CASSELRGTGTDTQYF.

The CDR3 is CASSPSARGLTNTGELFF. DNA for the CDR3: TGTGCCAGCAGCCCCTCGGCCAGGGGTCTTACCAACACCGGGGAGCTGTTTTTT. The rearrangement uses TRBV9 and TRBJ2-2, with a possible D match to TRBD1 (6 bases). Germline V gives CDR1 SGDLS, CDR2 YYNGEE. The CDR3 has 18 residues. The V end was cut by 4 bases, the J end by 2 bases, with 21 bases between. The full variable domain, its missing parts supplied by reference TRBV9 and TRBJ2-2, is DSGVTQTPKHLITATGQRVTLRCSPRSGDLSVYWYQQSLDQGLQFLIQYYNGEERAKGNILERFSAQQFPDLHSELNLSSLELGDSALYFCASSPSARGLTNTGELFFGEGSRLTVL.

J is TRBJ2-2 and V is TRBV11-2; weak D call: TRBD1 (6 bases). The V end lost 5 bases, the J end lost 0 bases, and 13 bases lay between the germline ends. Germline V gene sequence: CDR1 SGHAT, CDR2 FQNNGV. This CDR3 has 16 residues. CDR3 sequence (DNA): TGTGCCAGCAGCCGGACAGATCCCTCGAACACCGGGGAGCTGTTTTTT. Protein sequence: CASSRTDPSNTGELFF.

The rearrangement uses TRBV13 and TRBJ2-1; 13 positions match TRBD2. This CDR3 has 14 amino acids. The germline gives CDR1 PRHDT, CDR2 FYEKMQ (reference sequence). The junction had 5 bases not matched to a gene; V was cut back by 5 bases and J by 10 bases. The CDR3 is CASSTSGRALEQFF. CDR3 sequence (DNA): TGTGCCAGCAGCACTAGCGGGAGGGCGTTGGAGCAGTTCTTC.

The chain has TRBV28 and TRBJ1-2; possibly TRBD1 for D (5 bases). From germline, CDR1 is MDHEN and CDR2 SYDVKM. The V and J ends lost 8 bases and 1 base respectively, with 14 bases between them. This CDR3 has 14 amino acids. CDR3 DNA: TGTGCCAGCGGATGGGGGGGGGTTAACTATGGCTACACCTTC. Residues: CASGWGGVNYGYTF.

The chain joins TRBV28 to TRBJ2-4; 9 nucleotides line up with TRBD1. The CDR3 has 17 residues. Germline V gene sequence: CDR1 MDHEN, CDR2 SYDVKM. The trim removed 5 bases at V and 0 bases at J, leaving 8 bases unmatched. The CDR3: CASSQGQGLIAKNIQYF. The CDR3 DNA sequence: TGTGCCAGCAGTCAAGGACAGGGGCTTATAGCCAAAAACATTCAGTACTTC.

This chain joins TRBV28 and TRBJ2-5, with 10 nucleotides matching TRBD1. The germline V gene encodes CDR1 MDHEN and CDR2 SYDVKM. The V segment lost 1 base and the J segment 1 base; nucleotides outside the gene matches: 6. The length of the CDR3 is 17 residues. The DNA for the CDR3 is TGTGCCAGCAGTTTATTAACGCGGACAGGGGGCCAAGAGACCCAGTACTTC. It codes for CASSLLTRTGGQETQYF.

This chain links TRBV28 with TRBJ1-1, with 8 positions matching TRBD1. The CDR3 covers 12 residues. V shed 2 bases, J shed 11 bases, and the junction held 4 bases outside the gene matches. CDR1 is MDHEN, CDR2 SYDVKM, per germline. The CDR3 reads CASSLQGAGAFF. CDR3 DNA: TGTGCCAGCAGTTTACAGGGGGCCGGGGCTTTCTTT.

The chain has TRBV7-2 and TRBJ1-1, with a possible D match to TRBD1 (5 bases). Germline CDR1 is SGHTA and CDR2 is FQGNSA. Trimming removed 1 base at V and 11 bases at J, with 8 bases between. CDR3 length equals 11 residues. CDR3 in amino acids: CASSLGTRAFF. The CDR3 nucleotides are TGTGCCAGCAGCTTAGGGACAAGGGCTTTCTTT.

This chain links TRBV5-3 with TRBJ2-7, with D tentatively TRBD2 (5 bases). TRBV5-3 is flagged as an ORF with uncertain function. The CDR3 extends over 15 amino acids. Trimming removed 4 bases from V and 3 bases from J, with 17 bases in between. CDR3 nucleotide sequence: TGTGCCAGAAGCCGCTCCGGGGTAACCGGCTACGAGCAGTACTTC. Encoded protein: CARSRSGVTGYEQYF.